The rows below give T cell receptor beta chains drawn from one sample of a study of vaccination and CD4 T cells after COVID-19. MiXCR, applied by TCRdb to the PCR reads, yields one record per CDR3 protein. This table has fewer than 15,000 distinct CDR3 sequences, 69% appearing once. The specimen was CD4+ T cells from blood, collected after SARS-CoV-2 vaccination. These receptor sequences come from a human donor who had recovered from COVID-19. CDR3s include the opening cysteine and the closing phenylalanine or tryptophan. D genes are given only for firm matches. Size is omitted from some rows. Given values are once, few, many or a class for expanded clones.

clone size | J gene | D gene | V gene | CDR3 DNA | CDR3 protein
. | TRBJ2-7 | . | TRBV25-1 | TGTGCCAGCAGTGAACCCACAGGGAGCTACGAGCAGTACTTC | CASSEPTGSYEQYF
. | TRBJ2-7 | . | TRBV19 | TGTGCCAGTAAATCTGTGGGGACACATAACTACGAGCAGTACTTC | CASKSVGTHNYEQYF
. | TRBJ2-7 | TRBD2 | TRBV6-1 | TGTGCCAGCAGTATAGCGGGAGGAGTTTACGAGCAGTACTTC | CASSIAGGVYEQYF
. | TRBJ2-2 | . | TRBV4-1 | TGCGCCAGCAGCCGGCCCTCCTCCGGACTCGGGGAGCTGTTTTTT | CASSRPSSGLGELFF
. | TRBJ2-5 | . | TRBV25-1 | TGTGCCAGCACCCCGGAGGAGGTCCAAGAGACCCAGTACTTC | CASTPEEVQETQYF
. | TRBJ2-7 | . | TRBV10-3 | TGTGCCATCAGGCTAGGGTCTGACGAGCAGTACTTC | CAIRLGSDEQYF
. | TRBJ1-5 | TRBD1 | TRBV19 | TGTGCCAGTAGCCGGGACAGGGACCGCAATCAGCCCCAGCATTTT | CASSRDRDRNQPQHF
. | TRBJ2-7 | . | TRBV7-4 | TGTGCCAGCAGCTTTCGTTCAGTCTCCTACGAGCAGTACTTC | CASSFRSVSYEQYF
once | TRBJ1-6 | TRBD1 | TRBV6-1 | TGTGCCAGCAGTGCCCGATCGGACAGGCGGCCCTATAATTCACCCCTCCACTTT | CASSARSDRRPYNSPLHF
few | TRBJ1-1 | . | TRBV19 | TGTGCCAGTAGTTCCTATGGGTACACTGAAGCTTTCTTT | CASSSYGYTEAFF
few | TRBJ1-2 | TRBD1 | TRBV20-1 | TGCAGTGCTAGAGATTTCACAGGGGAAAACTATGGCTACACCTTC | CSARDFTGENYGYTF
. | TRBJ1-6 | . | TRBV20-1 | TGCAGTGTCCTAAGTAGCCCCCTCCACTTT | CSVLSSPLHF
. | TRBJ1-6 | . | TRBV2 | TGTGCCAGCAACGAGGTTCATAATTCACCCCTCCACTTT | CASNEVHNSPLHF
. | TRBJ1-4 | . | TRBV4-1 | TGCGCCAGCAGCTCCGGGACGGGGACAACCGAGAATGAAAAACTGTTTTTT | CASSSGTGTTENEKLFF
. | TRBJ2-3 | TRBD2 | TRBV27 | TGTGCCAGCAGTTCCTATCCGAAGAGGACTAGCGGGAGATCAGATACGCAGTATTTT | CASSSYPKRTSGRSDTQYF
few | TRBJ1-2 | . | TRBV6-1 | TGTGCCAGCAGTGCCTCCCGGACACTAAACTATGGCTACACCTTC | CASSASRTLNYGYTF
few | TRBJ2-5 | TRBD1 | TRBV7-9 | TGTGCCAGCAGGACAGGGAGCCCCTACCAAGAGACCCAGTACTTC | CASRTGSPYQETQYF
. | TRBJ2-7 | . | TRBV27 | TGTGCCAGCAGAAGACTCGCCGGACAGCCCTACGAGCAGTACTTC | CASRRLAGQPYEQYF
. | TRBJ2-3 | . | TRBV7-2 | TGTGCCAGCAGCTTAGGGCGGGTTAGCACAGATACGCAGTATTTT | CASSLGRVSTDTQYF
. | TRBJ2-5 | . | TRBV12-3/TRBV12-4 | TGTGCCAGCAGCTGGAAGAAACAGGGCTGGGCCCAGTACTTC | CASSWKKQGWAQYF
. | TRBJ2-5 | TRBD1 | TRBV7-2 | TGTGCCAGCAGCCCGGGACAGGGGGAGACCCAGTACTTC | CASSPGQGETQYF
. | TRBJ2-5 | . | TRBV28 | TGTGCCAGCAGACTAGGGGACATTACCCAAGAGACCCAGTACTTC | CASRLGDITQETQYF
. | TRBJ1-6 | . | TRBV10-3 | TGTGCCATCAGTGAGGCTGCTGGGACCTCCTATAATTCACCCCTCCACTTT | CAISEAAGTSYNSPLHF
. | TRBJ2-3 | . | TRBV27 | TGTGCCAGCAGTTTATTGTCGGACTACCTACGACGAGATACGCAGTATTTT | CASSLLSDYLRRDTQYF
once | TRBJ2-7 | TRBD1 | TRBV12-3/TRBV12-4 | TGTGCCAGCAGTCCTCAACCCCGGGACAGGGAGGACTTC | CASSPQPRDREDF
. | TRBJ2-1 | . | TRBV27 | TGTGCCAGCAGCCCAGGACTTGCGGCCTACATCGAGCAGTTCTTC | CASSPGLAAYIEQFF